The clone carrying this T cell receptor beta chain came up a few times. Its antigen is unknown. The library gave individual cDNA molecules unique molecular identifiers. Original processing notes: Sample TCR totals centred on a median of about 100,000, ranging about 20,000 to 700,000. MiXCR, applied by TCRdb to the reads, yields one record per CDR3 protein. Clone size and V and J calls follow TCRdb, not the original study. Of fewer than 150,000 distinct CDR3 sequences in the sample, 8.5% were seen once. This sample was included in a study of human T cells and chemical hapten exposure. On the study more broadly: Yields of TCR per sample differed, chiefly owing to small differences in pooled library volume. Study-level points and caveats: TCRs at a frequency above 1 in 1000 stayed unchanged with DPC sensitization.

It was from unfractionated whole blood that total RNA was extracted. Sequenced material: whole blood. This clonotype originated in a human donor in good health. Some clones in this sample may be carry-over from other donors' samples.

The CDR3 protein is CSAGGTGELFF. In nucleotides, the CDR3 is TGCAGTGCTGGGGGTACCGGGGAGCTGTTTTTT. The chain combines TRBV20-1 with TRBJ2-2; D may be TRBD1 or TRBD2 (5 bases each). The V end was cut by 5 bases, the J end by 5 bases, with 6 bases between. Germline V gives CDR1 DFQATT, CDR2 SNEGSKA (reference sequence). The CDR3 is 11 residues long.